This TCR beta chain was captured in a study of beta chain features in type 1 diabetes. The overall study: Sorted cells examined across all samples numbered 95 million to 120 million. Study results and limitations: When cDNA is sequenced, cells with high TCR expression could be over-represented. Patients' naive, central memory and Treg TCRB repertoires seemed closer to one another than those of healthy donors.

The CDR3 has 13 residues. Looked up from germline, CDR1 is SNHLY and CDR2 is FYNNEI. Trimming removed 6 bases from V and 9 bases from J; junction bases left unmatched: 8. A single heparinised draw of around 0.11 L on average was taken per donor. Investigators reverse transcribed all isolated RNA, so they sequenced expressed TCRB transcripts. TCRdb keeps only in-frame clones here, not all; method: immunoSEQ multiplex PCR. The sample comprises about 340,000 clones, 7.5% to 9% of which are singletons, and less than 0.45% rests with the top ten. As concerns this clone: What it recognizes is unknown.

The chain couples TRBV2 to TRBJ2-1; TRBD2 aligns across 7 bases. Sample: central memory CD4+ T cells from blood. The sequence was collected from a woman aged 18-30 years in good health. The CDR3 is CASSVGLGLEQFF. DNA for the CDR3: TGTGCCAGCAGCGTTGGACTAGGGCTTGAGCAGTTCTTC.